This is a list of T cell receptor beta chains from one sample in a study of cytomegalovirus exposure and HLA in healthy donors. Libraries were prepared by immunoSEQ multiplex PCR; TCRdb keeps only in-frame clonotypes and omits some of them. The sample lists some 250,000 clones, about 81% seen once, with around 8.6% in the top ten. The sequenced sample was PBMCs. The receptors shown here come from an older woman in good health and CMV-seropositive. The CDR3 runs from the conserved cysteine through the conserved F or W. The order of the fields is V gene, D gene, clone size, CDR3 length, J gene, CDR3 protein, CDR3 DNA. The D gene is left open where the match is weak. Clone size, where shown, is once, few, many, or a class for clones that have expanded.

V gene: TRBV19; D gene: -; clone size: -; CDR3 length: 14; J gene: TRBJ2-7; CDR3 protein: CASSIVAGGHEQYF; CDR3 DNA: TGTGCCAGTAGTATAGTGGCAGGGGGGCACGAGCAGTACTTC
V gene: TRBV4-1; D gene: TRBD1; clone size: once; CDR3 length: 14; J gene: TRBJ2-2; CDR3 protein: CASSRDRATGELFF; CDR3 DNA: TGCGCCAGCAGCCGCGACAGGGCCACCGGGGAGCTGTTTTTT
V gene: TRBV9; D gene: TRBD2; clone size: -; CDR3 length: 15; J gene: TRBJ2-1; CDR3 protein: CASSGRLAGGHEQFF; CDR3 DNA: TGTGCCAGCAGCGGGCGACTAGCGGGAGGCCATGAGCAGTTCTTC
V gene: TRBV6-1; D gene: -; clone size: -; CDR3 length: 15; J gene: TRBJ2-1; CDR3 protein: CASSEAQGVRGEQFF; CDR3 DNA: TGTGCCAGCAGTGAAGCACAGGGTGTCAGGGGTGAGCAGTTCTTC
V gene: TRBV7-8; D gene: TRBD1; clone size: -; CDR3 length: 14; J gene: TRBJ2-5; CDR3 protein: CASSTRGTQETQYF; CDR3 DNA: TGTGCCAGCAGTACCAGGGGGACACAAGAGACCCAGTACTTC
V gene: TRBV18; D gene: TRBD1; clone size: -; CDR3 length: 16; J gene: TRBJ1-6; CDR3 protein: CASSPPGQGRNSPLHF; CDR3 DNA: TGTGCCAGCTCACCACCGGGACAGGGCCGTAATTCACCCCTCCACTTT
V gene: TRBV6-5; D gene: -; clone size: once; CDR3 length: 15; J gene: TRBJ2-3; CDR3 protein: CASSLQAYGTDTQYF; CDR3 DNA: TGTGCCAGCAGCCTTCAGGCATACGGCACAGATACGCAGTATTTT
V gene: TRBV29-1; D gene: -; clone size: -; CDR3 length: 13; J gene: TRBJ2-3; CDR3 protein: CSVGPQGSDTQYF; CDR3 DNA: TGCAGCGTCGGCCCGCAGGGTTCAGATACGCAGTATTTT
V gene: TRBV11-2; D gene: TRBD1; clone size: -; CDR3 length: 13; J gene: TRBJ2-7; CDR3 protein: CASSRDRVNEQYF; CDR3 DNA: TGTGCCAGCAGTCGGGACAGGGTCAATGAGCAGTACTTC
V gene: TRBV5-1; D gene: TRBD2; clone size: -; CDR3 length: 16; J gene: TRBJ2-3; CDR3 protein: CASSLELAGGTDTQYF; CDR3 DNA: TGCGCCAGCAGCTTGGAACTAGCGGGAGGCACAGATACGCAGTATTTT
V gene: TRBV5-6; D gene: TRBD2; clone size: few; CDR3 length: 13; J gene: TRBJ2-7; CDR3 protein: CASSLTSGYEQYF; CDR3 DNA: TGTGCCAGCAGCTTAACTAGCGGCTACGAGCAGTACTTC
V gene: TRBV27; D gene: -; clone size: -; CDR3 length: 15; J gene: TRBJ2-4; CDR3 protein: CASSGQTLAKNIQYF; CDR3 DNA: TGTGCCAGCAGTGGGCAGACCCTAGCCAAAAACATTCAGTACTTC
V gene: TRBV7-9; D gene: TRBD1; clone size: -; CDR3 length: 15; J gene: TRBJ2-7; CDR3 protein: CASSLATGLTYEQYF; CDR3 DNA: TGTGCCAGCAGCTTAGCGACAGGGTTAACCTACGAGCAGTACTTC
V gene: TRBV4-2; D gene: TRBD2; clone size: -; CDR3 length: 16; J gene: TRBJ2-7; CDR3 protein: CASSQDLAGVSYEQYF; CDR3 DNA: TGTGCCAGCAGCCAAGACCTAGCGGGAGTCTCCTACGAGCAGTACTTC
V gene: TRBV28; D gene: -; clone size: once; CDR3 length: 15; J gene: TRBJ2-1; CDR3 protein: CASSPDSSSYNEQFF; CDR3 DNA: TGTGCCAGCAGCCCCGATAGCAGCTCCTACAATGAGCAGTTCTTC
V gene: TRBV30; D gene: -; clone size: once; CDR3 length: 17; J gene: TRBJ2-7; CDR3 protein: CAWSVRWVSAAGGEQYF; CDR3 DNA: TGTGCCTGGAGTGTACGGTGGGTTAGCGCGGCGGGCGGCGAGCAGTACTTC
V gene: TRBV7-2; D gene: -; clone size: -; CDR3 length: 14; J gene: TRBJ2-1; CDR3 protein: CASSLPSRYNEQFF; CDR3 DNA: TGTGCCAGCAGCCTACCTTCTAGGTACAATGAGCAGTTCTTC
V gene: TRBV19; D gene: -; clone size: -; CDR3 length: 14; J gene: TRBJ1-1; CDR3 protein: CASSIQQANTEAFF; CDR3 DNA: TGTGCCAGTAGTATACAACAGGCAAACACTGAAGCTTTCTTT
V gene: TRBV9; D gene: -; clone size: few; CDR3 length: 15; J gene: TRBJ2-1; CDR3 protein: CASSVVPSSYNEQFF; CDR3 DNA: TGTGCCAGCAGCGTAGTACCTAGCAGCTACAATGAGCAGTTCTTC
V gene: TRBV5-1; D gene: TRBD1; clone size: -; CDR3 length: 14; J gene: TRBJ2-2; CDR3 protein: CASRWTGSPGELFF; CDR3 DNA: TGCGCCAGCAGATGGACAGGGAGCCCCGGGGAGCTGTTTTTT
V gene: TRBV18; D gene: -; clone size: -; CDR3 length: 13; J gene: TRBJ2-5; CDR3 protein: CASGGFGQETQYF; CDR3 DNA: TGTGCCTCCGGGGGATTTGGGCAAGAGACCCAGTACTTC
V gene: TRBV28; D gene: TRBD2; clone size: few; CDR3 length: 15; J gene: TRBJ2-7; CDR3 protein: CASSSAAGGAYEQYF; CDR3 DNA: TGTGCCAGCAGTAGTGCAGCGGGGGGGGCCTACGAGCAGTACTTC
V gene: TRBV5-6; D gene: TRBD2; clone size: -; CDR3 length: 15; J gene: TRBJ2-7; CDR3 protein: CASSFSGRPRYEQYF; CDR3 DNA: TGTGCCAGCAGTTTCAGCGGGAGGCCTCGCTACGAGCAGTACTTC
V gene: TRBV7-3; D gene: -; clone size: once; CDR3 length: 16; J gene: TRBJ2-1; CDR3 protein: CASSLVGGSSYNEQFF; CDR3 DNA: TGTGCCAGCAGCTTAGTAGGGGGATCCTCCTACAATGAGCAGTTCTTC
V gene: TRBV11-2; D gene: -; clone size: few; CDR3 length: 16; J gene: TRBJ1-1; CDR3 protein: CASSLRAGMRYTEAFF; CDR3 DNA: TGTGCCAGCAGCTTAAGGGCAGGGATGAGGTACACTGAAGCTTTCTTT
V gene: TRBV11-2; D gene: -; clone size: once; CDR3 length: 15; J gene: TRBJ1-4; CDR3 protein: CASSEQDIPNEKLFF; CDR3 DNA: TGTGCCAGCAGCGAGCAGGACATTCCTAATGAAAAACTGTTTTTT
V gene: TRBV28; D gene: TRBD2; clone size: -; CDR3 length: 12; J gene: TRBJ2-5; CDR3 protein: CASEASGMTQYF; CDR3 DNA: TGTGCCAGCGAGGCTAGCGGGATGACCCAGTACTTC
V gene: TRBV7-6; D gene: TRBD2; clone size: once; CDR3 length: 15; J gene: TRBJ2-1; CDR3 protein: CASSLTSGRRGEQFF; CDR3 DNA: TGTGCCAGCAGCTTAACTAGCGGGAGGCGGGGTGAGCAGTTCTTC
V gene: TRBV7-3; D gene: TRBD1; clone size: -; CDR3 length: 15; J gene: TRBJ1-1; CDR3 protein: CASSLTGQPGTEAFF; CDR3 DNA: TGTGCCAGCAGCTTAACGGGACAGCCAGGGACTGAAGCTTTCTTT
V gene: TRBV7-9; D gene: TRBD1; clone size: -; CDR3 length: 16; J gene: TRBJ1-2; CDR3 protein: CASSATITGVNYGYTF; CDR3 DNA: TGTGCCAGCAGCGCCACGATCACAGGGGTAAACTATGGCTACACCTTC
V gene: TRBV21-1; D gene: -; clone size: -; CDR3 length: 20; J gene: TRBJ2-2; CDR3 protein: CASSKGGTGTGGVGTGELFF; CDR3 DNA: TGTGCCAGCAGCAAAGGGGGAACGGGGACAGGGGGCGTTGGCACCGGGGAGCTGTTTTTT
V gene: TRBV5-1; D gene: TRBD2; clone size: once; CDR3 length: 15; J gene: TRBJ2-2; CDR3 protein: CASSLQAGNTGELFF; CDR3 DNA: TGCGCCAGCAGCTTGCAAGCGGGAAACACCGGGGAGCTGTTTTTT
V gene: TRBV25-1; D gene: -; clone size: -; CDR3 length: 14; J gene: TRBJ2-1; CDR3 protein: CASSEYARNNEQFF; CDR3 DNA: TGTGCCAGCAGTGAATATGCGCGGAACAATGAGCAGTTCTTC
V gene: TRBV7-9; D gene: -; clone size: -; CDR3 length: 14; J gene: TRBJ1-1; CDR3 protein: CASRPTIFNTEAFF; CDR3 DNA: TGTGCCAGCAGACCTACTATCTTTAACACTGAAGCTTTCTTT
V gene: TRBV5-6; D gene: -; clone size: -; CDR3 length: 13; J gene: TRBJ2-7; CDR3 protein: CASSSTPYYEQYF; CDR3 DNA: TGTGCCAGCAGCTCTACCCCCTACTACGAGCAGTACTTC
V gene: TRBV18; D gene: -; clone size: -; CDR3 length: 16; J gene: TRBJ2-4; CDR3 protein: CASSPPLTVAKNIQYF; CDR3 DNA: TGTGCCAGCTCACCGCCCCTCACAGTAGCCAAAAACATTCAGTACTTC
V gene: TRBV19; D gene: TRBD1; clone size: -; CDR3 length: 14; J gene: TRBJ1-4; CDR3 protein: CASSRDRGREKLFF; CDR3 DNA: TGTGCCAGTAGTCGGGACAGGGGGCGTGAAAAACTGTTTTTT
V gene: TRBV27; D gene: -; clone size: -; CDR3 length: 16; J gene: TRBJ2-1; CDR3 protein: CASSLSLALRDNEQFF; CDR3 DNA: TGTGCCAGCAGTTTATCCCTAGCCCTACGTGACAATGAGCAGTTCTTC
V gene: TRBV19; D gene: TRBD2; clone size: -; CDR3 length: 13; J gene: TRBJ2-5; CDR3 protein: CASSTSGRETQYF; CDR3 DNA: TGTGCCAGTAGTACTAGCGGGAGGGAGACCCAGTACTTC
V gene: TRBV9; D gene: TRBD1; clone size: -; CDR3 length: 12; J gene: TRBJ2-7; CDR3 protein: CASSLTGDEQYF; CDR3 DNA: TGTGCCAGCAGTTTGACAGGGGACGAGCAGTACTTC
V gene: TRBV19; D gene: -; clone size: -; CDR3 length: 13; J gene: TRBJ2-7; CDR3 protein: CASSIVDTYEQYF; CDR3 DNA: TGTGCCAGTAGTATAGTCGACACCTACGAGCAGTACTTC
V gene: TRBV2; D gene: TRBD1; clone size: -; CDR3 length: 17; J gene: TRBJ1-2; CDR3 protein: CASSVSSTGGGDYGYTF; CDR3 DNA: TGTGCCAGCAGTGTCTCCTCGACAGGGGGCGGCGACTATGGCTACACCTTC
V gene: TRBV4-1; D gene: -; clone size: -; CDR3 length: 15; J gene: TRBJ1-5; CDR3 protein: CASSQDQLSNQPQHF; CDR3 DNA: TGCGCCAGCAGCCAAGATCAACTTAGCAATCAGCCCCAGCATTTT
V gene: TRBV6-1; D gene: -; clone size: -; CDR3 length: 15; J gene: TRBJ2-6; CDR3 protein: CASSELFSGANVLTF; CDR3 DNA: TGTGCCAGCAGTGAACTTTTCTCTGGGGCCAACGTCCTGACTTTC
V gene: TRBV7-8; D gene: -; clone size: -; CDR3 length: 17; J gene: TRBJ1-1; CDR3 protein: CVSSFSVGSGSNTEAFF; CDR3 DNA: TGTGTCAGCAGCTTTTCGGTGGGATCGGGATCGAACACTGAAGCTTTCTTT
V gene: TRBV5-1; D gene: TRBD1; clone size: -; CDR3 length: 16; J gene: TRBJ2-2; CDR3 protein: CASSWAGTGSTGELFF; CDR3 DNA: TGCGCCAGCAGCTGGGCCGGGACAGGGAGCACCGGGGAGCTGTTTTTT
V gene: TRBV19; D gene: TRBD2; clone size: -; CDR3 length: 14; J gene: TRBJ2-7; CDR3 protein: CASSSLAGADEQYF; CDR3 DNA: TGTGCCAGTAGTTCACTAGCGGGAGCCGACGAGCAGTACTTC
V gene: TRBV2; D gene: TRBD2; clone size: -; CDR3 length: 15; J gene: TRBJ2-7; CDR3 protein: CASREGTSGSYEQYF; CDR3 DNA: TGTGCCAGCAGGGAAGGGACTAGCGGGTCCTACGAGCAGTACTTC
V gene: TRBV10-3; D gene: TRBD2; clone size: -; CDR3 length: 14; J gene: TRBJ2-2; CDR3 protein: CAISKAGETGELFF; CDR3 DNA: TGTGCCATCAGTAAAGCGGGAGAAACCGGGGAGCTGTTTTTT
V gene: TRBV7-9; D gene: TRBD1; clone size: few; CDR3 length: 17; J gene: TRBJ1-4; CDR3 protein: CASSLRAGGPTNEKLFF; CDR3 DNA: TGTGCCAGCAGTCTTAGGGCAGGGGGCCCAACTAATGAAAAACTGTTTTTT
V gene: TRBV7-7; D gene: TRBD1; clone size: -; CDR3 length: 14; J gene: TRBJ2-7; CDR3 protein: CASSPAGQAYEQYF; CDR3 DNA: TGTGCCAGCAGCCCTGCGGGACAGGCATACGAGCAGTACTTC
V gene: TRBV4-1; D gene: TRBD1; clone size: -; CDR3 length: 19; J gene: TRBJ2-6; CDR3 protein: CASSSSSDRVISGANVLTF; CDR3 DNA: TGCGCCAGCAGCTCTTCCTCGGACAGGGTTATCTCTGGGGCCAACGTCCTGACTTTC
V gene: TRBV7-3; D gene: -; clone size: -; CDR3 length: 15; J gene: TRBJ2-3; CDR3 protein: CASSSQTGRGDTQYF; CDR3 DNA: TGTGCCAGCAGCTCACAGACAGGGCGGGGAGATACGCAGTATTTT
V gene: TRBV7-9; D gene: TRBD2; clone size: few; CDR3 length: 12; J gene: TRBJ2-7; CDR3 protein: CASAAGSYEQYF; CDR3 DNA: TGTGCCAGCGCAGCGGGGTCCTACGAGCAGTACTTC
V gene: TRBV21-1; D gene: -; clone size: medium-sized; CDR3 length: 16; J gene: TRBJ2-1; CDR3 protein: CASSKVGTSGYNEQFF; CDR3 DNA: TGTGCCAGCAGCAAAGTTGGGACTAGCGGTTACAATGAGCAGTTCTTC
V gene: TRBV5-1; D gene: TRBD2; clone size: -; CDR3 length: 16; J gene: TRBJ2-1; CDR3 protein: CASSTLAVTGYNEQFF; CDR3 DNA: TGCGCCAGCAGCACCCTAGCGGTAACGGGCTACAATGAGCAGTTCTTC
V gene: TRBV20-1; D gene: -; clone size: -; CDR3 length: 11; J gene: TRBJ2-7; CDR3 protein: CSAGGPDEQYF; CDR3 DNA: TGCAGTGCCGGAGGGCCGGACGAGCAGTACTTC